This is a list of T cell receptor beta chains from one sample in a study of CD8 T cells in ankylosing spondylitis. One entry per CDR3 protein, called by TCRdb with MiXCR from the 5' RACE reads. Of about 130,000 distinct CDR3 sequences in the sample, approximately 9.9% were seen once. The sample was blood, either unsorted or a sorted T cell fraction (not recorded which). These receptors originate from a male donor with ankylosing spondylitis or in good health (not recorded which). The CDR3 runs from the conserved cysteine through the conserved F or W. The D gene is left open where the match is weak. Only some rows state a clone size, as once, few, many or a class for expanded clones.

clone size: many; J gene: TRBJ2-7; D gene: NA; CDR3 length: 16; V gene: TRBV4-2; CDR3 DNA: TGTGCCAGCAGCCAAGCCGAAGGGGGACTGACCTACGAGCAGTACTTC; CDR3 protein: CASSQAEGGLTYEQYF
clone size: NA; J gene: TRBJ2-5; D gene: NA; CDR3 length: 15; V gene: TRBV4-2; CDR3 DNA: TGTGCCAGCAGCCCCGGGGGTCCTATTCCCAAGACCCAGTACTTC; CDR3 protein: CASSPGGPIPKTQYF
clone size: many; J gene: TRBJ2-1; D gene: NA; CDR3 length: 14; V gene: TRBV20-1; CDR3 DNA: TGCAGTGCCGACCGGGGGACAGCTGACAATGAGCAGTTCTTC; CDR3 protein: CSADRGTADNEQFF
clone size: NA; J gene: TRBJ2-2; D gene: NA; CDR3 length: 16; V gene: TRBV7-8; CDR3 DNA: TGTGCCAGCAGCTTATCTACGGGAGTCGACACCGGGGAGCTGTTTTTT; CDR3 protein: CASSLSTGVDTGELFF
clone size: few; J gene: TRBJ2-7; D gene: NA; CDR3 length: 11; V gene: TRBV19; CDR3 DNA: TGTGCCACCATAGTAGGCGACGAGCAGTACTTC; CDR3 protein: CATIVGDEQYF
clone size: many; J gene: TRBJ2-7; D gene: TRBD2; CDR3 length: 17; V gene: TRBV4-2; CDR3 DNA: TGTGCCAGCAGCCACGGGACTAGCGGGGTTCGGTCCTACGAGCAGTACTTC; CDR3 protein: CASSHGTSGVRSYEQYF
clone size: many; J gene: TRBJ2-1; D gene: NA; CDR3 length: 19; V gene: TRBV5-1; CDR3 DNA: TGCGCCAGCAGCTTGGCCGGGACAACGGGACCATTGGGCTACAATGAGCAGTTCTTC; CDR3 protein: CASSLAGTTGPLGYNEQFF
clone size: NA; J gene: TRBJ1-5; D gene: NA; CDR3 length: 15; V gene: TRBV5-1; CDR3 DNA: TGCGCCAGCAGCTTGGGGGTAAATGACAATCAGCCCCAGCATTTT; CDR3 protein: CASSLGVNDNQPQHF
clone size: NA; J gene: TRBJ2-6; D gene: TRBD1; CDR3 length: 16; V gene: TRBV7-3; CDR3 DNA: TGTGCCAGCAGCTGGGGACAGCTCTCTGGGGCCAACGTCCTGACTTTC; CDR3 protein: CASSWGQLSGANVLTF
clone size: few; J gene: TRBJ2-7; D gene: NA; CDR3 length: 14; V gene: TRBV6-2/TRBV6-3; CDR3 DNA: TGTGCCAGCAGTTACGTCCGGATAGCCTACGAGCAGTACTTC; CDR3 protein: CASSYVRIAYEQYF
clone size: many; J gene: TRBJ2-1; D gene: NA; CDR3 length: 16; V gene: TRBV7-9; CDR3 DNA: TGTGCCAGCAGCTTGGGGCTACAAAGGTCCTACAATGAGCAGTTCTTC; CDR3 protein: CASSLGLQRSYNEQFF
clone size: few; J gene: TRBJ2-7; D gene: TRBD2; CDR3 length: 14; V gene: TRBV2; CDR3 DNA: TGTGCCAGCAGAGGTGGCGGGAGTGTGCACGAGCAGTACTTC; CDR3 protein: CASRGGGSVHEQYF
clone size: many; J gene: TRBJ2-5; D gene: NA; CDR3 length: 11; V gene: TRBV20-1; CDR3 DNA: TGCAGTGCTAGGAATAAAGAGACCCAGTACTTC; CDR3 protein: CSARNKETQYF
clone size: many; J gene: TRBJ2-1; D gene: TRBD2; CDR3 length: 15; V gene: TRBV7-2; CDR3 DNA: TGTGCCAGCAGCTTACGCGGGGGGGGCTACAATGAGCAGTTCTTC; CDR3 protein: CASSLRGGGYNEQFF
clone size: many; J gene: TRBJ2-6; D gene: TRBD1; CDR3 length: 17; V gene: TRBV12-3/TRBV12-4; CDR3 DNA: TGTGCCAGCAGTATGACAGGGGGACCTGGGGGGGCCAACGTCCTGACTTTC; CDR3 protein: CASSMTGGPGGANVLTF
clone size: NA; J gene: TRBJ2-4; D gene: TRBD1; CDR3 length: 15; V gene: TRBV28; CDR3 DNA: TGTGCCAGCAGTTCCTACAGGGGTGGAAAAAACATTCAGTACTTC; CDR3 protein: CASSSYRGGKNIQYF
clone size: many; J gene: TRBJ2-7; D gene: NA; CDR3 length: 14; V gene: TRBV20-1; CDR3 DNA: TGCAGTGCAGTCGGCGACGGAACCTCCTACGAGCAGTACTTC; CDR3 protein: CSAVGDGTSYEQYF
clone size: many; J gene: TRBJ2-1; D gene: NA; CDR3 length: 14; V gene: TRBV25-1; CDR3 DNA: TGTGCCAGCAGTGAGATAGGCTCCTACAATGAGCAGTTCTTC; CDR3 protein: CASSEIGSYNEQFF
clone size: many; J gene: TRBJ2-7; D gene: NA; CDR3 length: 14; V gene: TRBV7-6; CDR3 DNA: TGTGCCAGCAGCTTAGCAGGGGACCTCTACGAGCAGTACTTC; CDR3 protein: CASSLAGDLYEQYF
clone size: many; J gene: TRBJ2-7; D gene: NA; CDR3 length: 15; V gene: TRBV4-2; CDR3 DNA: TGTGCCAGCAGCCAAGATTGGGACGGACTATACGAGCAGTACTTC; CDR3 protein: CASSQDWDGLYEQYF
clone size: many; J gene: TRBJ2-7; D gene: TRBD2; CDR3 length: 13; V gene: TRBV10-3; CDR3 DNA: TGTGCCATCAGCCTTAGCGGGAGATACGAGCAGTACTTC; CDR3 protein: CAISLSGRYEQYF
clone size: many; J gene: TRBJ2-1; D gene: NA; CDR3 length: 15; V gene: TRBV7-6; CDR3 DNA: TGTGCCAGCAGACTGACAGAGAGCTCCTACAATGAGCAGTTCTTC; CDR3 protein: CASRLTESSYNEQFF
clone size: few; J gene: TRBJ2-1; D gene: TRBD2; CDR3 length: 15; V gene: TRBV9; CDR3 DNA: TGTGCCAGCAGCGTCAGCTCGAGACTAGCGGCGCGGCAGTTCTTC; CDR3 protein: CASSVSSRLAARQFF
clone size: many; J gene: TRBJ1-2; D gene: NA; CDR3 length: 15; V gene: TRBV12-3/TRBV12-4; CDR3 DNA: TGTGCCAGCAGTTTTTCGGCGGTGGCTAACTATGGCTACACCTTC; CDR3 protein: CASSFSAVANYGYTF
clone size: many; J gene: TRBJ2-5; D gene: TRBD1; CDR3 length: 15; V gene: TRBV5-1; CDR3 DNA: TGCGCCAGCAGCCGGGACAGCTTGTTCCAAGAGACCCAGTACTTC; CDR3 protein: CASSRDSLFQETQYF
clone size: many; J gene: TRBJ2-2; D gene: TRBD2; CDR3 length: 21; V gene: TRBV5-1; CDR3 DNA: TGCGCCAGCAGCCCCGACGGATTACAAACAAGACTAGCGGGAGCGGTCGGGGAGCTGTTTTTT; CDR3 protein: CASSPDGLQTRLAGAVGELFF